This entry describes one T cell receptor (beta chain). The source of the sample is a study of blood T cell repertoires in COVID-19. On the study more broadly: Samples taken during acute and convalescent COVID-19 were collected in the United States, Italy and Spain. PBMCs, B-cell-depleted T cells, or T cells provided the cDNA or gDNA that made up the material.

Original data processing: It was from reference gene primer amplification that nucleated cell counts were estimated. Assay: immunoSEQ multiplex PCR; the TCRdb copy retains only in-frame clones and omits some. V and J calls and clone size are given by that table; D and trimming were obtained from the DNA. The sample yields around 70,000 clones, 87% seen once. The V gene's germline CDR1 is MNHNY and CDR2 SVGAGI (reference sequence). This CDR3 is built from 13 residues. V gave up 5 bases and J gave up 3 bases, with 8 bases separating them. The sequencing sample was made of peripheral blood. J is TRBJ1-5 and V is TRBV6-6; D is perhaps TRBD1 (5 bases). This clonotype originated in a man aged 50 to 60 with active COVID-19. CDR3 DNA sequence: TGTGCCAGCAGTGCGGGGCCCAATCAGCCCCAGCATTTT. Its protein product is CASSAGPNQPQHF.